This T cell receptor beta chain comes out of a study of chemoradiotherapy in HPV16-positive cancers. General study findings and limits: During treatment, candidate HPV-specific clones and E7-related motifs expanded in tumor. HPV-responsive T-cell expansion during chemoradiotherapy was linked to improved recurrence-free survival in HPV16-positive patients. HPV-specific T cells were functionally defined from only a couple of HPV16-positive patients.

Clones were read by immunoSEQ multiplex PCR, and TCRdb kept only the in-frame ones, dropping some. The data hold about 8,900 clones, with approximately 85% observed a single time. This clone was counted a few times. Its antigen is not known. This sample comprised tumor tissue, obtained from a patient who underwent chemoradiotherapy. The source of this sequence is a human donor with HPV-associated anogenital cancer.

The CDR3 region has the DNA TGTGCCAGCAGCTTAGTTAGGGGAGCCTACAATGAGCAGTTCTTC. This encodes CASSLVRGAYNEQFF. The chain recombines TRBV11-3 with TRBJ2-1; D assignment may be TRBD1 or TRBD2 (5 bases each). V lost 1 base, J lost 2 bases, and 9 bases lay in between. The CDR3 sequence is 15 residues long. Per the germline V gene, CDR1 is SGHNT and CDR2 is YENEEA. Using reference TRBV11-3 and TRBJ2-1 for the parts outside the CDR3, the full variable domain is EAGVVQSPRYKIIEKKQPVAFWCNPISGHNTLYWYLQNLGQGPELLIRYENEEAVDDSQLPKDRFSAERLKGVDSTLKIQPAELGDSAVYLCASSLVRGAYNEQFFGPGTRLTVL.